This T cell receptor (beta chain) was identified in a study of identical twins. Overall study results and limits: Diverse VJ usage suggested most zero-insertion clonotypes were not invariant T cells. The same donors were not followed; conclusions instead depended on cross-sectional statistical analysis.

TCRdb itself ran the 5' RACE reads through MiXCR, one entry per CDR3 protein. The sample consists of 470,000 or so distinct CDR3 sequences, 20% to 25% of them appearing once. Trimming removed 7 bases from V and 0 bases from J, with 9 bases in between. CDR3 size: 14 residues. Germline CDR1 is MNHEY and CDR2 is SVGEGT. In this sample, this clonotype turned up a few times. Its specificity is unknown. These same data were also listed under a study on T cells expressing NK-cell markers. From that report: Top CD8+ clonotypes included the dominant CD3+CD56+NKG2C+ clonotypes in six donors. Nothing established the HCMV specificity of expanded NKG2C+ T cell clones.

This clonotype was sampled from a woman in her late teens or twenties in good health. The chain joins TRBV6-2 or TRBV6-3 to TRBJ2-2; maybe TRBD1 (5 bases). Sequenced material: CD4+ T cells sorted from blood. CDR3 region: CASIPTANTGELFF. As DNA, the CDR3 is TGTGCCAGCATTCCGACAGCGAACACCGGGGAGCTGTTTTTT.